This entry lists 4 T cell receptor beta chains sequenced from one sample in a study of T cell clonotyping in hematopoietic cell transplantation (dated by TCRdb to 2020 to 2022). The time point label of this sample denotes: recipient sample about 28 days before transplant, after cytoreduction. The library came from the immunoSEQ multiplex PCR assay. In TCRdb, the immuneACCESS table is reduced to in-frame sequences with V and J assigned. These tables do not hold every clone; where another copy was compared, an unresolved V gene accounts for under half, and the others remain unexplained. The sample table contains some 9,600 clones; only one count was recorded for about nine tenths of them. 15% of the sample comes from the top ten. The material was peripheral blood mononuclear cells, obtained before stem cell transplant. Source of these receptors: a woman aged 45-60 years with chronic myeloid leukemia. Some clones in this sample may be carry-over from other donors' samples.

V usage is TRBV7-3 and J usage is TRBJ2-5; no clear D. This CDR3 is built from 15 residues. Germline V gene sequence: CDR1 SGHTA, CDR2 FQGTGA. V was cut by 1 base and J by 5 bases, with 14 bases left in between. CDR3 in amino acids: CASSLSGVVGETQYF. CDR3 nucleotides: TGTGCCAGCAGCTTAAGCGGAGTCGTCGGGGAGACCCAGTACTTC.

V gene TRBV27 combines with J gene TRBJ2-1, with 7 bases lining up with TRBD2. This CDR3 has 13 amino acids. V was clipped by 2 bases and J by 7 bases; unmatched bases: 2. Germline assignment: CDR1 MNHEY and CDR2 SMNVEV (reference sequence). The CDR3 region is CASSLAGENEQFF. The CDR3 DNA follows: TGTGCCAGCAGTTTAGCGGGAGAGAATGAGCAGTTCTTC.

The rearrangement links TRBV7-8 to TRBJ2-2; D remains ambiguous. With 3 bases removed from V and 0 bases from J, the gap between germline ends came to 5 bases. The CDR3 has 14 residues. Germline CDR1 reads SGHVS; CDR2 reads FQNEAQ. The chain's CDR3 is CASSFAPNTGELFF. In nucleotides, the CDR3 is TGTGCCAGCAGCTTCGCCCCGAACACCGGGGAGCTGTTTTTT. Combining the CDR3 with reference TRBV7-8 and TRBJ2-2 gives the whole variable domain GAGVSQSPRYKVAKRGQDVALRCDPISGHVSLFWYQQALGQGPEFLTYFQNEAQLDKSGLPSDRFFAERPEGSVSTLKIQRTQQEDSAVYLCASSFAPNTGELFFGEGSRLTVL.

The chain employs TRBV27 and TRBJ2-7, with 11 bases lining up with TRBD2. CDR1 and CDR2 from the germline V gene are MNHEY and SMNVEV (reference sequence). The V and J ends lost 5 bases and 2 bases, in that order; junction bases with no gene match: 5. There are 15 residues in the CDR3. The CDR3 DNA follows: TGTGCCAGCAGTACGGGACTAGCGGAGACCTACGAGCAGTACTTC. It encodes CASSTGLAETYEQYF.